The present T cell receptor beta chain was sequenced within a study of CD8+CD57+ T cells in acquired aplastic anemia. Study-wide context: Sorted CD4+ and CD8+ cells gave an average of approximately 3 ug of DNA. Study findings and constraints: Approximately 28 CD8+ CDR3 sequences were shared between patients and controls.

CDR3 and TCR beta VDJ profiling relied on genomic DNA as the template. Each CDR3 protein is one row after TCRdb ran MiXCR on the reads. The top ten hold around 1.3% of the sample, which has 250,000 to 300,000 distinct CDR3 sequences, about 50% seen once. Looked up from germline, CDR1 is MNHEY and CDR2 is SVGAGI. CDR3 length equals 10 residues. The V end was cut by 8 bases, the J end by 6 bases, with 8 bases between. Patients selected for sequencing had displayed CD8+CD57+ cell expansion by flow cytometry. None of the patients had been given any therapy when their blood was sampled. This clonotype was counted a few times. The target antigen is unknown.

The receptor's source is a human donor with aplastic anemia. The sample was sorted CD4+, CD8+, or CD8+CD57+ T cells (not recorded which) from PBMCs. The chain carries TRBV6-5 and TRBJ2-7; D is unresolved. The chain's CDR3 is CASGRAEQYF. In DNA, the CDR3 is TGTGCCAGCGGCCGAGCCGAGCAGTACTTC.